Listed here are 21 T cell receptor beta chains from one sample, sequenced in a study of graft-versus-host responses after intestinal transplantation (dated by TCRdb to 2020 to 2022). In light of the paper, this sample's time point label describes: cells obtained before transplantation from donor or recipient. Library preparation employed the immunoSEQ multiplex PCR assay. TCRdb retrieved this table from immuneACCESS and kept in-frame rearrangements only. Not all clones are present; in checked studies, unresolved V genes account for under half, and no reason is known for the remainder. This sample lists 85,000 to 130,000 clones; about 88% were detected once. The top ten clones comprise roughly 1% of the sample. Their target antigens are unknown. Sequencing was performed on unstimulated CD4+ T cells sorted from spleen or lymph node cells, taken before intestinal transplant. All receptors derive from a human donor who received an intestinal transplant.

The chain recombines TRBV18 with TRBJ2-1, with D possibly matching TRBD1 (5 bases). CDR3 size: 14 residues. The V end was cut by 4 bases, the J end by 0 bases, with 7 bases between. Germline assignment: CDR1 KGHSH and CDR2 LQKENI. CDR3 DNA sequence: TGTGCCAGCTCACGACAGTCCTCCTACAATGAGCAGTTCTTC. Amino acids: CASSRQSSYNEQFF.

The rearrangement uses TRBV19 and TRBJ2-2; possible D gene TRBD1, 6 bases. The CDR3 sequence is 14 residues long. Per the germline V gene, CDR1 is LNHDA and CDR2 is SQIVND (reference sequence). The V gene lost 3 bases and the J gene lost 7 bases, with 12 bases spanning the gap. The CDR3 reads CASSMAQGIGELFF. The DNA of the CDR3 is TGTGCCAGTAGTATGGCCCAGGGGATCGGGGAGCTGTTTTTT.

The chain recombines TRBV11-1 with TRBJ2-3, with 8 bases fitting TRBD1. The CDR3 is 17 amino acids. Trimming cost V 5 bases and J 2 bases; bases outside gene matches: 12. The germline V gene has CDR1 SGHAT and CDR2 FQDESV (reference sequence). The CDR3 loop reads CASSHPGGAVDTDTQYF. CDR3 sequence (DNA): TGTGCCAGCAGCCACCCAGGGGGCGCCGTCGACACAGATACGCAGTATTTT.

This clone was counted a few times. The chain couples TRBV6-1 to TRBJ1-4, with 7 nucleotides matching TRBD1. V lost 7 bases and J lost 5; bases outside the gene matches: 10. Looked up from germline, CDR1 is MNHNS and CDR2 is SASEGT. This CDR3 has 15 amino acids. The CDR3 nucleotides read TGTGCCAGCACTGGTCCCGACAGGGCGAATGAAAAACTGTTTTTT. Protein sequence: CASTGPDRANEKLFF.

The DNA for the CDR3 is TGTGCCAGCAGCTTAGTAGCGGGAGGTGTCACCGGGGAGCTGTTTTTT. It specifies CASSLVAGGVTGELFF. The rearrangement links TRBV11-3 to TRBJ2-2, with 10 bases lining up with TRBD2. The J segment lost 4 bases and the V segment lost 1 base, leaving 3 bases of the junction unmatched. CDR1 and CDR2 from the germline V gene are SGHNT and YENEEA. This CDR3 is built from 16 residues.

The rearrangement links TRBV19 to TRBJ1-5; D is possibly TRBD1 (5 bases). The CDR3 has 17 residues. The germline CDR1 and CDR2 sequences are LNHDA and SQIVND (reference sequence). Trimming took 0 bases from V and 3 from J, leaving 15 bases between them. CDR3 nucleotide sequence: TGTGCCAGTAGTATAGATGTGGGGGAGCAACACAATCAGCCCCAGCATTTT. The encoded protein is CASSIDVGEQHNQPQHF.

This chain connects TRBV5-4 to TRBJ2-3; TRBD2 might be the D (6 bases). The length of the CDR3 is 15 residues. Germline values: CDR1 SGHNT, CDR2 YYREEE (reference sequence). V was clipped by 4 bases and J by 0 bases, with 12 bases between them. The CDR3 nucleotides read TGTGCCAGCAGCGGCGGGGTCTCTAGCACAGATACGCAGTATTTT. This gives the protein CASSGGVSSTDTQYF.

This sequence joins TRBV5-1 and TRBJ2-3; D possibly corresponds to TRBD1 (5 bases). This CDR3 contains 16 residues. The germline gives CDR1 SGHRS, CDR2 YFSETQ. The ends were cut back, 0 bases at V and 2 bases at J, with 13 bases in the middle. CDR3 coding DNA: TGCGCCAGCAGCTTGGAGGGCAGGGCACACACAGATACGCAGTATTTT. Protein sequence: CASSLEGRAHTDTQYF.

The gene calls are TRBV9 and TRBJ2-1; 8 bases are shared with TRBD2. CDR3 length: 17 residues. Germline CDR1 is SGDLS and CDR2 is YYNGEE. V dropped 0 bases and J dropped 6; count of bases not matched to a gene: 11. The CDR3 coding sequence is TGTGCCAGCAGCGTAGCCAGCGGGAGAATTAAAGGCAATGAGCAGTTCTTC. Its translation: CASSVASGRIKGNEQFF.

V and J are TRBV6-1 and TRBJ2-7, with TRBD1 as a possible D gene (6 bases). Germline lookup yields CDR1 MNHNS and CDR2 SASEGT. Trimming removed 8 bases from V and 0 bases from J, with 14 bases in between. The CDR3 is 14 residues long. The CDR3: CASQDRLSSYEQYF. CDR3 coding DNA: TGTGCCAGCCAGGACAGACTTAGCTCCTACGAGCAGTACTTC.

This clone was detected only once. The rearrangement uses TRBV28 and TRBJ1-2; no firm D call. This CDR3 has 12 amino acids. CDR1 is MDHEN, CDR2 SYDVKM, per germline. Trimming stripped 5 bases from V and 2 bases from J, with 6 bases between. In DNA form, the CDR3 reads TGTGCCAGCAGTGCGGTGAACTATGGCTACACCTTC. This sequence encodes CASSAVNYGYTF.

This chain links TRBV9 with TRBJ2-3, with D perhaps TRBD2 (6 bases). The germline V and J ends were trimmed by 3 bases and 5 bases, with 19 bases remaining between them. CDR1 and CDR2 (germline): SGDLS, YYNGEE. The CDR3 contains 16 residues. CDR3: CASSERVGGTGDTQYF. The CDR3 nucleotides are TGTGCCAGCAGCGAAAGGGTGGGCGGGACCGGAGATACGCAGTATTTT.

The chain links TRBV4-2 to TRBJ2-7; TRBD2 matches 12 bases. J lost 6 bases, V lost 0 bases, and 6 bases had no gene match. Germline-derived CDR1 and CDR2 are LGHNA and YNFKEQ. The CDR3 extends over 16 amino acids. The CDR3 DNA is TGTGCCAGCAGCCAAGAGACTAGCGGGAGTCCCCTCGAGCAGTACTTC. It translates to CASSQETSGSPLEQYF.

V usage is TRBV5-4 and J usage is TRBJ1-1; D unclear. Germline CDR1 is SGHNT and CDR2 is YYREEE (reference sequence). The CDR3 spans 12 residues. With 0 bases removed from V and 3 bases from J, the gap between germline ends came to 3 bases. The CDR3 here is CASSLGHTEAFF. The CDR3 nucleotides read TGTGCCAGCAGCTTGGGACACACTGAAGCTTTCTTT. The full variable domain, rest sourced from reference TRBV5-4 and TRBJ1-1, is ETGVTQSPTHLIKTRGQQVTLRCSSQSGHNTVSWYQQALGQGPQFIFQYYREEENGRGNFPPRFSGLQFPNYSSELNVNALELDDSALYLCASSLGHTEAFFGQGTRLTVV.

This rearrangement joins TRBV4-2 to TRBJ2-3; 7 bases agree with TRBD2. Germline V gene data show CDR1 as LGHNA and CDR2 as YNFKEQ. The CDR3 length is 16 residues. Germline trimming cut 2 bases from V and 4 bases from J; bases unmatched to any gene: 9. The CDR3 spells CASSQSTSSSADTQYF. DNA for the CDR3: TGTGCCAGCAGCCAATCGACTAGCTCTTCAGCAGATACGCAGTATTTT.

The chain carries TRBV25-1 and TRBJ2-3, with 11 bases aligning to TRBD2. The CDR3 runs 16 residues. The V gene's germline CDR1 is MGHDK and CDR2 SYGVNS. V dropped 1 base and J dropped 3; count of bases not matched to a gene: 3. The CDR3 DNA reads TGTGCCAGCAGTGAATTAGCGGGGGGGCAAACAGATACGCAGTATTTT. It specifies CASSELAGGQTDTQYF. Full variable domain (missing parts from reference TRBV25-1 and TRBJ2-3): EADIYQTPRYLVIGTGKKITLECSQTMGHDKMYWYQQDPGMELHLIHYSYGVNSTEKGDLSSESTVSRIRTEHFPLTLESARPSHTSQYLCASSELAGGQTDTQYFGPGTRLTVL.

This clone has a single count. The gene calls are TRBV4-2 and TRBJ2-5; TRBD2 might be the D (6 bases). This CDR3 is 12 amino acids long. Trimming left V 5 bases short and J 9 bases short, with 13 bases between. The germline gives CDR1 LGHNA, CDR2 YNFKEQ. CDR3 amino acids: CASSLEGRSQYF. The CDR3 DNA reads TGTGCCAGCAGCTTGGAGGGACGGTCCCAGTACTTC.

The chain employs TRBV10-1 and TRBJ2-3, with 15 positions matching TRBD2. The CDR3 extends over 21 amino acids. V was clipped by 0 bases and J by 0 bases; unmatched bases: 10. CDR1 WNHNN and CDR2 SYGVQD come from the germline V gene (reference sequence). The CDR3 loop reads CASSESRGRTSGGASTDTQYF. The DNA of the CDR3 is TGCGCCAGCAGTGAGTCGAGGGGCCGGACTAGCGGGGGGGCTAGCACAGATACGCAGTATTTT.

The chain is built from TRBV19 and TRBJ2-5, with 9 bases aligning to TRBD1. The last part of the DNA fits TRBJ2-7 better; the J call may be wrong. CDR3 size: 15 residues. Germline V lookup: CDR1 LNHDA, CDR2 SQIVND (reference sequence). For the CDR3, the DNA is TGTGCCAGTAGTATTCGAAGTCCGGACAGGGGCGAGCAGTACTTC. Translation gives CASSIRSPDRGEQYF.

The chain carries TRBV19 and TRBJ2-3; possibly TRBD1 or TRBD2 for D (5 bases each). The length of the CDR3 is 15 residues. The ends were cut back, 2 bases at V and 3 bases at J, with 12 bases in the middle. Germline CDR1 is LNHDA and CDR2 is SQIVND (reference sequence). CDR3 region: CASSIRGERTDTQYF. In nucleotides, the CDR3 is TGTGCCAGTAGTATACGAGGGGAGCGGACAGATACGCAGTATTTT.

The chain joins TRBV19 to TRBJ2-5; 14 bases map to TRBD2. Germline V gene sequence: CDR1 LNHDA, CDR2 SQIVND (reference sequence). The CDR3 totals 14 residues. J gave up 5 bases and V 8 bases, and 4 bases lay outside the gene matches. The chain's CDR3 is CASGLAGGLETQYF. In DNA, the CDR3 is TGTGCCAGTGGACTAGCGGGGGGCCTCGAGACCCAGTACTTC.